This entry describes one T cell receptor (beta chain). The antigen is not known. These data come from a study of shared clonotypes between healthy human individuals. Study conclusions and caveats: It was only blood that was sampled, and tissue repertoires likely differ.

The CDR3 covers 13 residues. Trimming took 4 bases from V and 4 from J; bases not matched to a gene: 5. Germline CDR1 SQVTM, CDR2 ANQGSEA. The table came from immunoSEQ multiplex PCR; TCRdb's copy has only in-frame clones and leaves some out. The data show about a million clones, with 77% seen just once and 0.85% to 1% held by the top ten. The source material was memory CD4+ T cells from PBMCs. The subset: CD45RA-negative fraction. The chain is built from TRBV29-1 and TRBJ2-7; 9 bases line up with TRBD2. This sequence was found in a man aged 18 to 30 in good health. Some clones in this sample may be carry-over from other donors' samples. CDR3 bases: TGCAGCGTTGCGGCGGGAGGGAGGTACGAGCAGTACTTC. This translates into CSVAAGGRYEQYF.